This T cell receptor beta chain was sequenced for a study of beta chain features in type 1 diabetes. Study-wide findings and caveats: In type 1 diabetes patients, VDJ junctions had fewer insertions; deletions at these junctions were more frequent.

V trimming: 3 bases; J trimming: 7 bases; junction bases outside the gene matches: 5. CDR3 length: 13 amino acids. Germline loops: CDR1 SEHNR, CDR2 FQNEAQ (reference sequence). Donors contributed one heparinised blood draw apiece, averaging approximately 0.12 L. As for this clone: Its antigen is unknown.

Every isolated RNA sample was fully reverse transcribed, so sequencing captured expressed TCRB transcripts. Each sample of naive, central memory or regulatory T cells had, on average, about 3.57 million reads. The protocol was immunoSEQ multiplex PCR, while the TCRdb copy is restricted to in-frame clones and leaves out a portion. The sample holds about 620,000 clones, roughly a sixth seen once. Source material: naive CD4+ T cells from blood. The chain uses TRBV7-9 and TRBJ2-7; 8 bases are a match to TRBD1. The origin of this receptor is a man younger than 35 in good health. This CDR3 is CASSFQGATEQYF. In DNA form, the CDR3 reads TGTGCCAGCAGCTTCCAGGGGGCGACTGAGCAGTACTTC.